Listed below are T cell receptor beta chains from one sample, sequenced in a study of quantifying T cell responses using KT2 cells. MiXCR, applied by TCRdb to the UMI-ligation and nested PCR reads, yields one record per CDR3 protein. Altogether 40,000 to 60,000 distinct CDR3 sequences are present, roughly 12% being singletons, with the ten largest covering around 9.3%. The sequenced sample was PBMCs spiked with cells of the T cell clone KT2. Receptor source: a human donor. The CDR3 runs from the conserved cysteine through the conserved F or W. The order of the fields is J gene, V gene, clone size, D gene, CDR3 protein, CDR3 DNA. A D gene is named only where the DNA matches it firmly. Size values are once, few and many counts, or a class for expanded clones, and some rows have none.

TRBJ2-7 TRBV12-5 few . CASGRPPSYEQYF TGTGCTAGTGGTCGCCCTCCCTCCTACGAGCAGTACTTC
TRBJ1-1 TRBV5-1 . . CASSIGNTEAFF TGCGCCAGCAGCATCGGGAACACTGAAGCTTTCTTT
TRBJ2-7 TRBV19 many TRBD1 CASSIEGTASYEQYF TGTGCCAGTAGTATAGAGGGGACAGCCAGCTACGAGCAGTACTTC
TRBJ2-1 TRBV7-9 few TRBD2 CASGRTSMGNEQFF TGTGCCAGCGGCCGGACTAGCATGGGCAATGAGCAGTTCTTC
TRBJ1-1 TRBV12-3/TRBV12-4 . TRBD1 CASRAVAGGWVGTEAFF TGTGCCAGCAGAGCCGTGGCAGGGGGCTGGGTCGGCACTGAAGCTTTCTTT
TRBJ1-1 TRBV5-6 . TRBD1 CASSLGQGVLRNTEAFF TGTGCCAGCAGCTTGGGGCAGGGGGTTTTAAGGAACACTGAAGCTTTCTTT
TRBJ2-1 TRBV10-2 few TRBD2 CASSASGGRGNEQFF TGCGCCAGCAGTGCTAGCGGGGGGCGGGGGAATGAGCAGTTCTTC
TRBJ2-1 TRBV12-5 . . CASGLSIPGGHLRHNEQFF TGTGCTAGTGGTTTGTCTATCCCTGGGGGACACCTACGGCACAATGAGCAGTTCTTC
TRBJ1-1 TRBV28 . . CASSLQPKAFF TGTGCCAGCAGTCTGCAGCCCAAAGCTTTCTTT
TRBJ1-1 TRBV29-1 few TRBD1 CSVEIGQGGAFF TGCAGCGTTGAAATAGGACAGGGAGGAGCTTTCTTT
TRBJ2-4 TRBV27 . TRBD1 CASSDPGTGGKNIQYF TGTGCCAGCAGTGATCCCGGGACAGGGGGGAAGAACATTCAGTACTTC
TRBJ2-1 TRBV21-1 few . CASTRGRAPHNEQFF TGTGCCAGCACCCGGGGGCGGGCTCCCCACAATGAGCAGTTCTTC
TRBJ1-5 TRBV27 few . CASSSSPGGNQPQHF TGTGCCAGCAGTTCCTCCCCGGGGGGCAATCAGCCCCAGCATTTT
TRBJ1-1 TRBV20-1 . . CSARIGRVSTEAFF TGCAGTGCTAGGATTGGGAGGGTAAGCACTGAAGCTTTCTTT
TRBJ2-3 TRBV7-3 . . CASSYGGDTQYF TGTGCCAGCAGCTATGGGGGGGATACGCAGTATTTT
TRBJ2-7 TRBV7-9 many . CASSLSGSEQYF TGTGCCAGCAGCCTTAGCGGTTCCGAGCAGTACTTC
TRBJ2-3 TRBV29-1 few . CSVEDPSTDTQYF TGCAGCGTTGAAGATCCTAGCACAGATACGCAGTATTTT
TRBJ2-1 TRBV7-3 . TRBD2 CASSSILAGEQFF TGTGCCAGCAGCTCGATTCTAGCGGGCGAGCAGTTCTTC
TRBJ2-7 TRBV6-7 few TRBD2 CASRGLAEAYEQYF TGTGCCAGCAGGGGACTAGCGGAAGCCTACGAGCAGTACTTC
TRBJ1-3 TRBV20-1 . . CSASARASGNTIYF TGCAGTGCTAGCGCCAGAGCCTCTGGAAACACCATATATTTT
TRBJ2-2 TRBV20-1 many TRBD1 CSAKQGATGTGELFF TGCAGTGCTAAGCAGGGGGCGACCGGCACCGGGGAGCTGTTTTTT
TRBJ1-2 TRBV11-2 many . CASSLDRVRGYDYGYTF TGTGCCAGCAGCTTAGATCGGGTCAGGGGATACGACTATGGCTACACCTTC
TRBJ2-3 TRBV4-3 few TRBD2 CASSQRGGLAESTDTQYF TGCGCCAGCAGCCAACGTGGGGGACTAGCGGAGAGCACAGATACGCAGTATTTT
TRBJ2-7 TRBV5-1 . TRBD1 CASSPIGQGGTYEQYF TGCGCCAGCAGCCCGATAGGACAGGGGGGCACCTACGAGCAGTACTTC
TRBJ2-1 TRBV29-1 . . CSVEEGRPYEQFF TGCAGCGTTGAAGAGGGCAGACCCTATGAGCAGTTCTTC
TRBJ2-7 TRBV3-1 . TRBD2 CASSLNLLAGPGNEQYF TGTGCCAGCAGCCTCAACCTTTTAGCGGGCCCTGGCAACGAGCAGTACTTC
TRBJ2-6 TRBV12-3/TRBV12-4 . . CASSKSSGANVLTF TGTGCCAGCAGCAAGAGCTCTGGGGCCAACGTCCTGACTTTC
TRBJ2-5 TRBV5-1 . . CASRLEVQETQYF TGCGCCAGCAGGCTGGAGGTCCAAGAGACCCAGTACTTC
TRBJ1-5 TRBV30 few . CAWSGNNQPQHF TGTGCCTGGAGTGGGAACAATCAGCCCCAGCATTTT
TRBJ2-1 TRBV6-5 . TRBD1 CATRRGQTYNEQFF TGTGCCACCAGACGGGGACAGACATACAATGAGCAGTTCTTC
TRBJ2-1 TRBV29-1 many . CSVEYVAEGESEQFF TGCAGCGTTGAATATGTGGCGGAGGGGGAGAGTGAGCAGTTCTTC
TRBJ2-7 TRBV6-6 . . CASSYAAGAEQYF TGTGCCAGCAGTTACGCGGCAGGGGCGGAGCAGTACTTC
TRBJ1-1 TRBV20-1 once . CSALLPDALNTEAFF TGCAGTGCTTTACTTCCGGACGCCTTGAACACTGAAGCTTTCTTT
TRBJ2-1 TRBV11-3 . . CASSLADREVGNEQFF TGTGCCAGCAGCTTAGCAGACAGAGAGGTGGGCAATGAGCAGTTCTTC
TRBJ2-1 TRBV29-1 . . CSVGPEILYNEQFF TGCAGCGTTGGCCCAGAGATCCTTTACAATGAGCAGTTCTTC
TRBJ1-2 TRBV25-1 few . CASSGHARGGYTF TGTGCCAGCAGTGGACACGCTAGAGGTGGCTACACCTTC
TRBJ2-3 TRBV6-2/TRBV6-3 . TRBD2 CASRPEREDVDTQYF TGTGCCAGCAGGCCAGAGCGGGAGGATGTAGATACGCAGTATTTT
TRBJ2-1 TRBV11-2 . TRBD2 CASSSIPGLAINEQFF TGTGCCAGCAGCTCTATACCGGGACTAGCGATCAATGAGCAGTTCTTC
TRBJ2-7 TRBV12-3/TRBV12-4 . TRBD1 CASSLTGGAEQYF TGTGCCAGCAGTCTCACAGGGGGCGCGGAGCAGTACTTC
TRBJ2-7 TRBV7-2 . . CASSSRGGSEQYF TGTGCCAGCAGCTCAAGGGGGGGTTCCGAGCAGTACTTC
TRBJ2-7 TRBV12-3/TRBV12-4 many . CASSWGDTYEQYF TGTGCCAGCAGTTGGGGGGACACCTACGAGCAGTACTTC
TRBJ1-1 TRBV18 few . CASSPRANTEAFF TGTGCCAGCTCCCCTCGGGCGAACACTGAAGCTTTCTTT
TRBJ2-6 TRBV6-2/TRBV6-3 few TRBD1 CASSLTGPAFGANVLTF TGTGCCAGCAGCCTGACAGGGCCCGCCTTTGGGGCCAACGTCCTGACTTTC
TRBJ1-1 TRBV6-6 . TRBD1 CASSRDRAGEAFF TGTGCCAGCTCCCGGGACAGGGCGGGGGAAGCTTTCTTT
TRBJ2-7 TRBV6-5 few . CASSYYEGRTYEQYF TGTGCCAGCAGTTACTACGAGGGGCGGACCTACGAGCAGTACTTC
TRBJ1-1 TRBV6-5 . TRBD1 CASSSTGWDTEAFF TGTGCCAGCAGCTCGACAGGGTGGGACACTGAAGCTTTCTTT
TRBJ2-7 TRBV28 medium-sized TRBD1 CASSLEDREHEQYF TGTGCCAGCAGCTTGGAAGACAGGGAGCACGAGCAGTACTTC
TRBJ2-5 TRBV5-1 many TRBD2 CASSLASGSSGETQYF TGCGCCAGCAGCTTGGCTAGCGGGAGCTCGGGAGAGACCCAGTACTTC
TRBJ1-5 TRBV12-3/TRBV12-4 . . CASSRGGDQPQHF TGTGCCAGCAGTCGAGGAGGTGATCAGCCCCAGCATTTT
TRBJ1-2 TRBV29-1 many . CSGLTENYGYTF TGCAGCGGCCTGACAGAAAACTATGGCTACACCTTC
TRBJ2-1 TRBV29-1 few TRBD1 CSVDEGQGTSNEQFF TGCAGCGTTGATGAGGGACAGGGAACTTCCAATGAGCAGTTCTTC
TRBJ2-3 TRBV24-1 . . CATSEDGTDTQYF TGTGCCACCAGTGAGGACGGCACAGATACGCAGTATTTT
TRBJ2-5 TRBV2 . . CASSPMGVGETQYF TGTGCCAGCAGCCCTATGGGGGTGGGCGAGACCCAGTACTTC
TRBJ2-3 TRBV11-2 many . CASSLDSAARWSFTDTQYF TGTGCCAGCAGCTTAGATTCGGCAGCCAGGTGGTCTTTCACAGATACGCAGTATTTT
TRBJ2-7 TRBV11-2 many . CASSLLLTREQYF TGTGCCAGCAGCTTATTGTTGACGCGTGAGCAGTACTTC